A single sample gave rise to the 27 T cell receptor beta chains below, sequenced in a study of blood T cell repertoires in COVID-19 (dated by TCRdb to 2019 to 2021). The library was built by means of the immunoSEQ multiplex PCR assay. The table was pulled from immuneACCESS by TCRdb, which kept in-frame rearrangements only. Such tables lose some clones; where checked, under half of the loss comes from unresolved V genes, and the rest has no known cause. This sample has about 130,000 clones in its table, and just under 85% of those were observed once. The ten largest clones take up 3% of the sample. Sequencing was carried out using peripheral blood. The receptor set was obtained from a woman at least 80 years old with acute or convalescent COVID-19.

The chain joins TRBV19 to TRBJ2-5; no clear D gene. In germline, CDR1 is LNHDA, CDR2 SQIVND (reference sequence). V dropped 6 bases and J dropped 1 base, with 6 bases sitting between them. This CDR3 contains 12 residues. The CDR3 spells CASSRVQETQYF. CDR3 coding DNA: TGTGCCAGTAGCCGGGTCCAAGAGACCCAGTACTTC.

This chain joins TRBV9 and TRBJ2-5; 9 nucleotides match TRBD2. This CDR3 spans 15 amino acids. Germline lookup yields CDR1 SGDLS and CDR2 YYNGEE. V was clipped by 4 bases and J by 1 base; unmatched bases: 5. CDR3 region: CASSLLTSGQETQYF. The CDR3 coding sequence is TGTGCCAGCAGCCTTCTGACTAGCGGCCAAGAGACCCAGTACTTC.

The rearrangement links TRBV15 to TRBJ2-2; the D is unclear. The V end lost 1 base, the J end lost 13 bases, and 13 bases lay between the germline ends. Germline V CDR1 and CDR2: LNHNV, YYDKDF (reference sequence). This CDR3 contains 13 residues. DNA of the CDR3: TGTGCCACCAGCAGAGGGGTCCAGACTCGGCTGTTTTTT. Translation gives CATSRGVQTRLFF.

This chain joins TRBV19 and TRBJ2-5, with 9 bases aligning to TRBD2. This CDR3 has 14 amino acids. The germline V gene has CDR1 LNHDA and CDR2 SQIVND (reference sequence). The trim removed 5 bases at V and 2 bases at J, leaving 3 bases unmatched. This CDR3 reads CASSGGGGQETQYF. In nucleotides, the CDR3 is TGTGCCAGTAGTGGCGGGGGGGGGCAAGAGACCCAGTACTTC.

V is TRBV6-2 or TRBV6-3 and J is TRBJ1-6; the D is unclear. Per germline, CDR1 MNHEY and CDR2 SVGEGT. The CDR3 is 11 amino acids. Trimming took off 6 bases at V and 11 bases at J, with 8 bases between the two ends. CDR3: CASSERAPLHF. CDR3 sequence (DNA): TGTGCCAGCAGCGAACGGGCACCCCTCCACTTT.

This chain joins TRBV2 and TRBJ1-1; 8 nucleotides align to TRBD1. V gave up 5 bases and J gave up 5 bases; unmatched junction bases: 7. CDR3 length: 14 residues. Germline V gene sequence: CDR1 SNHLY, CDR2 FYNNEI. CDR3 protein: CASSHDRGGTEAFF. The CDR3 DNA reads TGTGCCAGCAGTCACGACAGGGGTGGAACTGAAGCTTTCTTT.

The chain uses TRBV28 and TRBJ2-7; 10 bases map to TRBD2. Germline CDR1 is MDHEN and CDR2 is SYDVKM. The length of the CDR3 is 16 residues. Losses at the gene ends were 3 bases for V and 0 bases for J; bases not matched to a gene: 5. CDR3 bases: TGTGCCAGCAGTTTCCGGACTAGCGGACACTCCTACGAGCAGTACTTC. Translating it yields CASSFRTSGHSYEQYF.

This clone was recorded only once. The J gene is TRBJ1-3, the V gene TRBV6-1; D call uncertain. Trimming pared 2 bases from V and 0 bases from J, leaving 14 bases between. The germline CDR1 and CDR2 sequences are MNHNS and SASEGT. The CDR3 consists of 17 residues. DNA for the CDR3: TGTGCCAGCAGTGAAAATTGGCCACCGCTCTCTGGAAACACCATATATTTT. It yields the protein CASSENWPPLSGNTIYF.

The chain carries TRBV6-2 or TRBV6-3 and TRBJ1-4; 9 bases match TRBD1. CDR1 is MNHEY and CDR2 is SVGEGT in the germline V gene. The CDR3 has 15 amino acids. J gave up 5 bases and V 2 bases, and 3 bases lay outside the gene matches. The CDR3 loop reads CASSYQGQGNEKLFF. CDR3 sequence (DNA): TGTGCCAGCAGTTACCAAGGACAGGGGAATGAAAAACTGTTTTTT.

This sequence joins TRBV5-1 and TRBJ1-2; 10 bases map to TRBD1. V was clipped by 0 bases and J by 4 bases; unmatched bases: 15. Per the germline V gene, CDR1 is SGHRS and CDR2 is YFSETQ. This CDR3 spans 19 amino acids. The CDR3 loop reads CASSLEGGTGAGLGYGYTF. The CDR3 DNA reads TGCGCCAGCAGCTTGGAAGGGGGGACAGGGGCCGGCCTAGGCTATGGCTACACCTTC.

V gene TRBV3-1 (or the pseudogene TRBV3-2) combines with J gene TRBJ1-1; D is perhaps TRBD1 (5 bases). Trimming removed 1 base at V and 10 bases at J, with 10 bases between. Germline assignment: CDR1 LGHDT and CDR2 YNNKEL (reference sequence). The CDR3 has 12 residues. CDR3 sequence: CASSQAGEVAFF. The DNA of the CDR3 is TGTGCCAGCAGCCAAGCGGGGGAAGTAGCTTTCTTT.

V and J are TRBV4-3 and TRBJ1-2; tentative D call: TRBD1 (6 bases). V lost 5 bases and J lost 8, with 18 bases in between. Per germline, CDR1 LGHNA and CDR2 YSLEER. This CDR3 contains 14 residues. The CDR3 DNA sequence: TGCGCCAGCAGCGCCGTGGGGGCCCCCGGAGGCTACACCTTC. This translates into CASSAVGAPGGYTF.

This clone turned up a few times. The chain recombines TRBV7-2 with TRBJ1-1; maybe TRBD1 (5 bases). The CDR3 loop spans 13 amino acids. V was cut by 7 bases and J by 4 bases, with 13 bases left in between. Germline CDR1 SGHTA, CDR2 FQGNSA. CDR3 DNA sequence: TGTGCCAGCACCCCTGTGGGGGGCACTGAAGCTTTCTTT. Protein: CASTPVGGTEAFF. The full variable domain, completed using reference TRBV7-2 and TRBJ1-1, is GAGVSQSPSNKVTEKGKDVELRCDPISGHTALYWYRQSLGQGLEFLIYFQGNSAPDKSGLPSDRFSAERTGGSVSTLTIQRTQQEDSAVYLCASTPVGGTEAFFGQGTRLTVV.

The chain employs TRBV3-1 (or the pseudogene TRBV3-2) and TRBJ1-4; 8 positions match TRBD1. The length of the CDR3 is 15 residues. CDR1 is LGHDT, CDR2 YNNKEL, per germline (reference sequence). The J segment lost 8 bases and the V segment lost 10 bases, leaving 15 bases of the junction unmatched. The CDR3 loop is CATSRRGTGYEKLFF. The DNA for the CDR3 is TGTGCCACCTCCCGTCGGGGGACAGGTTACGAAAAACTGTTTTTT.

J is TRBJ2-1 and V is TRBV19; D is perhaps TRBD2 (5 bases). Germline CDR1 reads LNHDA; CDR2 reads SQIVND (reference sequence). CDR3 size: 16 residues. V was pared by 9 bases and J by 2 bases, with 20 bases between. The CDR3 reads CASAVTTASPYNEQFF. CDR3 DNA sequence: TGTGCCAGCGCCGTAACAACAGCTAGCCCCTACAATGAGCAGTTCTTC.

This rearrangement joins TRBV6-5 to TRBJ1-1; a possible D gene is TRBD1 (6 bases). The V end was cut by 3 bases, the J end by 11 bases, with 13 bases between. The CDR3 is 12 residues long. Per germline, CDR1 MNHEY and CDR2 SVGAGI. DNA of the CDR3: TGTGCCAGCAGTTATAGAGGGGGGGATGCTTTCTTT. It codes for CASSYRGGDAFF.

The V call is TRBV5-6, the J call TRBJ2-1, with D possibly being TRBD1 (5 bases). The ends were cut back, 4 bases at V and 5 bases at J, with 19 bases in the middle. This CDR3 is built from 16 residues. The germline V gene has CDR1 SGHDT and CDR2 YYEEEE. The CDR3 protein is CASSVLTARANNEQFF. CDR3 bases: TGTGCCAGCAGCGTGTTGACAGCCCGAGCCAACAATGAGCAGTTCTTC.

J is TRBJ1-4 and V is TRBV11-2, with 11 bases that match TRBD1. This CDR3 spans 18 amino acids. Germline CDR1 and CDR2: SGHAT and FQNNGV. The V segment lost 4 bases and the J segment 2 bases; nucleotides outside the gene matches: 9. The CDR3 protein is CASSSVPGQGGTNEKLFF. The CDR3 DNA follows: TGTGCCAGCAGCTCCGTTCCGGGACAGGGGGGGACTAATGAAAAACTGTTTTTT.

The V call is TRBV5-6, the J call TRBJ2-1; 11 bases line up with TRBD1. This CDR3 is built from 16 residues. CDR1 and CDR2 (germline): SGHDT, YYEEEE. J gave up 3 bases and V 4 bases, and 6 bases lay outside the gene matches. CDR3 loop: CASSDPGTGGYNEQFF. For the CDR3, the DNA is TGTGCCAGCAGCGATCCCGGGACAGGGGGCTACAATGAGCAGTTCTTC.

This chain joins TRBV5-1 and TRBJ1-1, with 10 bases fitting TRBD1. Per germline, CDR1 SGHRS and CDR2 YFSETQ. The junction had 5 bases not matched to a gene; V was cut back by 0 bases and J by 3 bases. The CDR3 has 16 amino acids. The CDR3 DNA is TGCGCCAGCAGCTTGGGTGGGACAGGGGATCACACTGAAGCTTTCTTT. As protein: CASSLGGTGDHTEAFF.

CDR3 protein: CASSSDATRGGRNNSPLHF. The CDR3 bases are TGTGCCAGCAGCTCCGACGCCACCCGGGGGGGGAGAAATAATTCACCCCTCCACTTT. V and J are TRBV6-6 and TRBJ1-6, with D tentatively TRBD1 (5 bases). In germline, CDR1 is MNHNY, CDR2 SVGAGI (reference sequence). Deletions cut 6 bases from V and 5 bases from J, with 26 bases between. The CDR3 is 19 amino acids.

This clone was observed once. The CDR3 protein is CASSERQVKQPQHF. DNA for the CDR3: TGTGCCAGCAGTGAAAGGCAGGTTAAACAGCCCCAGCATTTT. The chain uses TRBV2 and TRBJ1-5; D is undetermined. The CDR3 is made up of 14 amino acids. Germline-derived CDR1 and CDR2 are SNHLY and FYNNEI. The germline V and J ends were trimmed by 2 bases and 7 bases, with 12 bases remaining between them.

This rearrangement joins TRBV30 to TRBJ1-5; 8 nucleotides align to TRBD1. V was clipped by 5 bases and J by 4 bases; unmatched bases: 4. The CDR3 totals 13 residues. The germline CDR1 and CDR2 sequences are GTSNPN and SVGIG (reference sequence). CDR3 protein: CAWGQGLNQPQHF. The CDR3 nucleotides are TGTGCCTGGGGACAGGGCCTGAATCAGCCCCAGCATTTT.

The chain uses TRBV15 and TRBJ1-4, with 7 bases identical to TRBD1. This CDR3 spans 16 amino acids. The germline CDR1 and CDR2 sequences are LNHNV and YYDKDF (reference sequence). Germline trimming cut 3 bases from V and 2 bases from J; bases unmatched to any gene: 6. CDR3 sequence reads: CATSRDLGQTNEKLFF. CDR3 sequence (DNA): TGTGCCACCAGCAGGGACCTGGGACAGACTAATGAAAAACTGTTTTTT.

This chain links TRBV10-3 with TRBJ2-1, with TRBD2 matching over 12 bases. Losses at the gene ends were 4 bases for V and 3 bases for J; bases not matched to a gene: 4. The CDR3 contains 16 residues. Germline CDR1 is ENHRY and CDR2 is SYGVKD. The CDR3 loop is CAISVGLAGIYNEQFF. The CDR3 DNA reads as TGTGCCATCAGTGTGGGACTAGCGGGTATCTACAATGAGCAGTTCTTC.

V gene TRBV30 combines with J gene TRBJ1-6; a weak D match, TRBD1 (5 bases). Trimming removed 2 bases from V and 9 bases from J, with 11 bases in between. Germline loops: CDR1 GTSNPN, CDR2 SVGIG (reference sequence). The CDR3 extends over 13 amino acids. The CDR3, as DNA: TGTGCCTGGAGTCTGCAGGGTGCTTCACCCCTCCACTTT. Protein: CAWSLQGASPLHF.

This clone was observed a handful of times. The genes are TRBV18 and TRBJ1-1; D unclear. Per the germline V gene, CDR1 is KGHSH and CDR2 is LQKENI. There are 16 residues in the CDR3. V lost 2 bases and J 0 bases, leaving 13 bases between the germline ends. The CDR3 nucleotides are TGTGCCAGCTCACCAACAAACGGGATTCTGAACACTGAAGCTTTCTTT. Its translation: CASSPTNGILNTEAFF.